The present T cell receptor (beta chain) was sequenced within a study of shared clonotypes between healthy human individuals. Turning to the study itself: There were three CD4 naive, three CD4 memory, two CD8 naive and one CD8 memory plates per donor.

The CDR3 is 13 residues long. Germline V CDR1 and CDR2: SEHNR, FQNEAQ (reference sequence). The V and J ends lost 3 bases and 2 bases respectively, with 7 bases between them. DNA at around 210 ng, around 30,000 T cell genomes, went into sorted-subset replicate PCRs. The data were produced by immunoSEQ multiplex PCR, yet TCRdb's version contains in-frame clones alone and is incomplete. The sample holds more than 2,000,000 clones, approximately 92% seen once. Whole-study results and caveats: The authors sampled blood alone, and tissue repertoires likely differ.

To note about this clone: The antigen remains unidentified. Other DNA sequences of this sample code for an identical CDR3.

The receptor comes from a man between 18 and 35 years old in good health. The chain carries TRBV7-9 and TRBJ1-1; D unresolved. The sequenced sample was naive CD4+ T cells sorted from blood. The subset here: CD45RA+ positively selected. Here the CDR3 DNA reads TGTGCCAGCAGCTTGGCCGGAAACACTGAAGCTTTCTTT. This sequence encodes CASSLAGNTEAFF.